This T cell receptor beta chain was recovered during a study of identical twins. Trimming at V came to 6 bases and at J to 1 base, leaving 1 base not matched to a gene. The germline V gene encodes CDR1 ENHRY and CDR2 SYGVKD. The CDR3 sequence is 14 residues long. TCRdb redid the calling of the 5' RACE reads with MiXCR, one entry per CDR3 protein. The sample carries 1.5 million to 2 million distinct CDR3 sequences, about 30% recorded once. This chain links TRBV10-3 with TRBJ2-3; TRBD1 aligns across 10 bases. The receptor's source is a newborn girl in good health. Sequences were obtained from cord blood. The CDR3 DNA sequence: TGTGCCATCAGAGACAGGGGGCGCACAGATACGCAGTATTTT. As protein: CAIRDRGRTDTQYF.